This section outlines one T cell receptor beta chain sequence together with its context. This CDR3 contains 15 residues. Germline V gives CDR1 LNHDA, CDR2 SQIVND (reference sequence). The germline V and J ends were trimmed by 5 bases and 5 bases, with 16 bases remaining between them. Authors' data handling: From reference gene primer amplification, estimates of nucleated cell counts were derived. Produced via immunoSEQ multiplex PCR; TCRdb's table is partial and in-frame only. That table furnishes V, J and clone size, whereas the DNA furnished D and trimming. Here the sample spans 200,000 to 300,000 clones, about 79% being singletons. This specimen comes from a study of blood T cell repertoires in COVID-19. Study information: There were acute and convalescent COVID-19 samples, and they came from the United States, Italy and Spain. Sources were T cells, B-cell-depleted T cells, or PBMCs; the material itself was cDNA or gDNA.

The rearrangement uses TRBV19 and TRBJ2-1, with D possibly TRBD2 on 6 matching bases. Specimen: peripheral blood. This TCR was recovered from a man aged 35 to 55 who had recovered from COVID-19. CDR3 region: CASSPLGTPNNEQFF. The CDR3 DNA sequence: TGTGCCAGTAGTCCGCTCGGGACTCCTAACAATGAGCAGTTCTTC.